The 32 T cell receptor beta chains in this list originate from one sample, sequenced in a study of blood T cell repertoires in COVID-19. Here immunoSEQ multiplex PCR was the method, and the copy in TCRdb shows in-frame clones only, minus some. The sample shows under 300,000 clones, about 87% of them seen only once. Sequenced input: peripheral blood. Receptors originate from a woman aged 70-85 years with active or convalescent COVID-19.

The chain has TRBV7-9 and TRBJ1-1; TRBD1 aligns across 7 bases. This CDR3 contains 15 residues. Trimming took 1 base from V and 10 from J; bases not matched to a gene: 12. Germline CDR1 and CDR2: SEHNR and FQNEAQ (reference sequence). CDR3 region: CASSLDQGGHPSAFF. The CDR3 DNA reads TGTGCCAGCAGCTTAGATCAGGGGGGACATCCCTCAGCTTTCTTT. Complete variable domain (other parts from reference TRBV7-9 and TRBJ1-1): DTGVSQNPRHKITKRGQNVTFRCDPISEHNRLYWYRQTLGQGPEFLTYFQNEAQLEKSRLLSDRFSAERPKGSFSTLEIQRTEQGDSAMYLCASSLDQGGHPSAFFGQGTRLTVV.

This chain joins TRBV19 and TRBJ2-5; 8 nucleotides line up with TRBD1. Trimming cost V 8 bases and J 2 bases; bases outside gene matches: 4. Germline V gene data show CDR1 as LNHDA and CDR2 as SQIVND (reference sequence). This CDR3 has 13 residues. The CDR3 reads CASGRTGQETQYF. DNA of the CDR3: TGTGCCAGTGGGCGGACAGGGCAAGAGACCCAGTACTTC.

This clone has just one count. This chain connects TRBV3-1 (or the pseudogene TRBV3-2) to TRBJ2-1; no firm D call. The V gene's germline CDR1 is LGHDT and CDR2 YNNKEL (reference sequence). This CDR3 region has 9 residues. With 0 bases removed from V and 14 bases from J, the gap between germline ends came to 2 bases. CDR3 amino acids: CASSQDKFF. CDR3 sequence (DNA): TGTGCCAGCAGCCAAGACAAGTTCTTC.

The genes are TRBV6-5 and TRBJ1-4, with D perhaps TRBD1 (6 bases). Trimming took off 2 bases at V and 5 bases at J, with 12 bases between the two ends. This CDR3 region has 15 residues. Germline CDR1 is MNHEY and CDR2 is SVGAGI. The CDR3 here is CASSYPGQQNEKLFF. CDR3 bases: TGTGCCAGCAGTTACCCCGGACAGCAGAATGAAAAACTGTTTTTT.

The V call is TRBV6-5, the J call TRBJ1-4; TRBD1 is a possible D gene (5 bases). The germline V and J ends were trimmed by 0 bases and 7 bases, with 9 bases remaining between them. The CDR3 extends over 14 amino acids. CDR1 MNHEY and CDR2 SVGAGI come from the germline V gene. DNA for the CDR3: TGTGCCAGCAGTTACTCAGGGGTGGGTGAAAAACTGTTTTTT. Its translation: CASSYSGVGEKLFF.

The chain joins TRBV19 to TRBJ1-6; TRBD1 matches 10 bases. CDR3 length: 15 residues. The J segment lost 9 bases and the V segment lost 3 bases, leaving 5 bases of the junction unmatched. In germline, CDR1 is LNHDA, CDR2 SQIVND (reference sequence). The CDR3 loop reads CASSIQDRGISPLHF. In nucleotides, the CDR3 is TGTGCCAGTAGTATCCAGGACAGGGGGATTTCACCCCTCCACTTT.

This chain joins TRBV5-1 and TRBJ2-2; D remains unclear. V was trimmed by 0 bases and J by 1 base, leaving 4 bases between them. CDR3 length: 14 residues. In germline, CDR1 is SGHRS, CDR2 YFSETQ. DNA of the CDR3: TGCGCCAGCAGCTTGGACAGGAACACCGGGGAGCTGTTTTTT. This sequence encodes CASSLDRNTGELFF.

A remark on this clone: One end of the junction does not line up with germline, which may come from a read error. The chain uses TRBV6-2 or TRBV6-3 and TRBJ1-3, with D unresolved. Per germline, CDR1 MNHEY and CDR2 SVGEGT. The CDR3 covers 12 residues. In nucleotides, the CDR3 is TGTGCCAGCAGCTACTCTGGAAACACCATATATTTT. It specifies CASSYSGNTIYF.

J is TRBJ2-1 and V is TRBV5-5; D is unresolved. V was trimmed by 4 bases and J by 7 bases, leaving 15 bases between them. There are 14 residues in the CDR3. The germline V gene encodes CDR1 SGHKS and CDR2 YYEKEE (reference sequence). The CDR3 DNA reads as TGTGCCAGCAGCCTCTCCCCGGGTGTGAATGAGCAGTTCTTC. Encoded protein: CASSLSPGVNEQFF. Full variable domain (missing parts from reference TRBV5-5 and TRBJ2-1): DAGVTQSPTHLIKTRGQQVTLRCSPISGHKSVSWYQQVLGQGPQFIFQYYEKEERGRGNFPDRFSARQFPNYSSELNVNALLLGDSALYLCASSLSPGVNEQFFGPGTRLTVL.

This clone has just a few counts. Here the CDR3 reads CASSVDVQVGSGNTIYF. CDR3 coding DNA: TGTGCCAGCAGCGTAGATGTACAGGTGGGCTCTGGAAACACCATATATTTT. The V gene is TRBV9, the J gene TRBJ1-3, with TRBD1 as a possible D gene (5 bases). Germline V gene lookup returns CDR1 SGDLS and CDR2 YYNGEE. V lost 0 bases to trimming and J lost 0 bases, with 13 bases between them. The CDR3 spans 17 residues.

The rearrangement uses TRBV6-6 and TRBJ2-5; possible D gene TRBD2, 6 bases. V dropped 5 bases and J dropped 1 base, with 14 bases sitting between them. The CDR3 is 15 amino acids. The V gene's germline CDR1 is MNHNY and CDR2 SVGAGI (reference sequence). This chain's CDR3 is CASSTRDSFQETQYF. For the CDR3, the DNA is TGTGCCAGCAGTACGCGGGACTCCTTCCAAGAGACCCAGTACTTC.

This clone was detected only once. This chain connects TRBV4-3 to TRBJ1-2, with a tentative D call TRBD1 (6 bases). Per germline, CDR1 LGHNA and CDR2 YSLEER. V lost 0 bases to trimming and J lost 2 bases, with 10 bases between them. CDR3 length: 15 residues. The CDR3 loop is CASSQDFQGNYGYTF. The CDR3 nucleotides are TGCGCCAGCAGCCAAGATTTCCAGGGGAACTATGGCTACACCTTC.

The chain combines TRBV9 with TRBJ2-7, with D hard to call. The V end lost 0 bases, the J end lost 6 bases, and 13 bases lay between the germline ends. The CDR3 sequence is 14 residues long. Germline V gene lookup returns CDR1 SGDLS and CDR2 YYNGEE. This CDR3 reads CASSVGSLLSEQYF. The DNA for the CDR3 is TGTGCCAGCAGCGTAGGGAGTCTCCTCTCCGAGCAGTACTTC.

This clone has just a few counts. V gene TRBV6-1 combines with J gene TRBJ2-7; D uncertain. The length of the CDR3 is 13 residues. V dropped 1 base and J dropped 3 bases, with 7 bases sitting between them. Per germline, CDR1 MNHNS and CDR2 SASEGT. The DNA for the CDR3 is TGTGCCAGCAGTGAAGGTGCGTACTACGAGCAGTACTTC. This gives the protein CASSEGAYYEQYF.

The chain links TRBV5-1 to TRBJ2-3, with 11 positions matching TRBD2. Germline trimming cut 3 bases from V and 4 bases from J; bases unmatched to any gene: 1. This CDR3 has 14 residues. CDR1 SGHRS and CDR2 YFSETQ come from the germline V gene. This CDR3 is CASSSGLAADTQYF. CDR3 nucleotides: TGCGCCAGCAGCTCGGGACTAGCGGCAGATACGCAGTATTTT.

The gene calls are TRBV6-5 and TRBJ1-2; TRBD1 aligns across 7 bases. Germline V lookup: CDR1 MNHEY, CDR2 SVGAGI. This CDR3 region has 16 residues. V lost 1 base and J lost 0; bases outside the gene matches: 5. CDR3 nucleotide sequence: TGTGCCAGCAGTTACTTGACAGGGCAACCTAACTATGGCTACACCTTC. Protein sequence: CASSYLTGQPNYGYTF.

The chain couples TRBV3-1 (or the pseudogene TRBV3-2) to TRBJ2-7; D may be TRBD1 (6 bases). CDR1 LGHDT and CDR2 YNNKEL come from the germline V gene (reference sequence). This CDR3 region has 15 residues. Deletions cut 4 bases from V and 1 base from J, with 14 bases between. Here the CDR3 DNA reads TGTGCCAGCAGCCTTGGCCCAGGGGTTTCCTACGAGCAGTACTTC. Translated, it gives CASSLGPGVSYEQYF.

This chain links TRBV7-2 with TRBJ1-2; unclear D gene. Germline-derived CDR1 and CDR2 are SGHTA and FQGNSA. The CDR3 totals 16 residues. Trimming cost V 5 bases and J 7 bases, with 23 bases left between them. The CDR3 reads CASSPLINPPRGGYTF. The CDR3 DNA reads as TGTGCCAGCAGCCCCCTAATCAACCCCCCGCGAGGTGGCTACACCTTC.

This chain connects TRBV24-1 to TRBJ1-5; D is unresolved. The V end lost 0 bases, the J end lost 4 bases, and 9 bases lay between the germline ends. This CDR3 contains 15 residues. From germline, CDR1 is KGHDR and CDR2 SFDVKD. The CDR3 loop is CATSDLSEGNQPQHF. CDR3 coding DNA: TGTGCCACCAGTGATTTGTCTGAGGGAAATCAGCCCCAGCATTTT.

The table lists this clone with a few counts. CDR3 nucleotides: TGTGCCACGACAAGCAGCGGGGGGGGAGATACGCAGTATTTT. Translated, it gives CATTSSGGGDTQYF. The genes are TRBV10-3 and TRBJ2-3; 10 bases map to TRBD2. This CDR3 has 14 residues. CDR1 and CDR2 from the germline V gene are ENHRY and SYGVKD. The junction had 9 bases not matched to a gene; V was cut back by 10 bases and J by 5 bases.

In this sample, this clone turned up a few times. The chain carries TRBV9 and TRBJ1-2; D might be TRBD1 (5 bases). Germline V gene data show CDR1 as SGDLS and CDR2 as YYNGEE. V was clipped by 10 bases and J by 4 bases, with 20 bases between them. The CDR3 has 14 residues. As DNA, the CDR3 is TGTGCCGCCCGCACGGGGGGAAGTAGCTATGGCTACACCTTC. Encoded protein: CAARTGGSSYGYTF.

Remarks on this clone: The same CDR3 arises from other DNA sequences in this sample as well. V and J are TRBV7-2 and TRBJ1-2; 9 nucleotides align to TRBD1. The CDR3 covers 13 residues. The junction had 2 bases not matched to a gene; V was cut back by 1 base and J by 8 bases. Germline-derived CDR1 and CDR2 are SGHTA and FQGNSA. CDR3 DNA sequence: TGTGCCAGCAGCTTAGGGACAGGGGACGGCTACACCTTC. It is translated as CASSLGTGDGYTF.

The CDR3 loop is CASSPTGTGSYEQYF. The CDR3 nucleotides read TGTGCCAGCAGCCCCACCGGGACAGGGTCCTACGAGCAGTACTTC. J is TRBJ2-7 and V is TRBV6-2 or TRBV6-3, with TRBD1 identical over 9 bases. Trimming at V came to 6 bases and at J to 1 base, leaving 7 bases not matched to a gene. Germline assignment: CDR1 MNHEY and CDR2 SVGEGT. The CDR3 extends over 15 amino acids.

The V and J genes are TRBV9 and TRBJ1-1; maybe TRBD1 (5 bases). V was shortened by 4 bases and J by 3 bases, with 13 bases between the two germline ends. The germline V gene encodes CDR1 SGDLS and CDR2 YYNGEE. This CDR3 is built from 14 residues. CDR3 sequence reads: CASSRRWGDTEAFF. In DNA, the CDR3 is TGTGCCAGCAGCAGACGCTGGGGGGACACTGAAGCTTTCTTT.

The gene calls are TRBV19 and TRBJ2-3; D may be TRBD2 (5 bases). CDR1 is LNHDA and CDR2 is SQIVND in the germline V gene (reference sequence). The CDR3 extends over 13 amino acids. Trimming left V 7 bases short and J 1 base short, with 9 bases between. The CDR3 DNA reads as TGTGCCAGTACGGGGTTGGGCACAGATACGCAGTATTTT. Its protein is CASTGLGTDTQYF.

The DNA for the CDR3 is TGTGCCAGCAGCTTGGCCGGGTCAAGAATCATGAACACTGAAGCTTTCTTT. This encodes CASSLAGSRIMNTEAFF. The genes are TRBV5-5 and TRBJ1-1, with D hard to call. The V gene lost 0 bases and the J gene lost 0 bases, with 15 bases spanning the gap. The CDR3 runs to 17 residues. Germline CDR1 reads SGHKS; CDR2 reads YYEKEE (reference sequence).

J is TRBJ1-2 and V is TRBV19; D gene ambiguous. Trimming took 2 bases from V and 2 from J, leaving 12 bases between them. This CDR3 comprises 15 residues. Germline V lookup: CDR1 LNHDA, CDR2 SQIVND (reference sequence). CDR3 loop: CASSILFGQNYGYTF. As DNA, the CDR3 is TGTGCCAGTAGTATATTGTTTGGGCAGAACTATGGCTACACCTTC.

A word on this clone: In the same sample, other DNA sequences code for this CDR3. This chain joins TRBV18 and TRBJ2-7, with 8 bases fitting TRBD1. Looked up from germline, CDR1 is KGHSH and CDR2 is LQKENI. This CDR3 has 14 amino acids. Trimming at V came to 6 bases and at J to 1 base, leaving 5 bases not matched to a gene. CDR3 loop: CASSPRTGSYEQYF. The CDR3 coding sequence is TGTGCCAGCTCCCCCCGGACAGGGTCCTACGAGCAGTACTTC.

This chain links TRBV5-8 with TRBJ2-7; D unresolved. Trimming left V 4 bases short and J 9 bases short, with 11 bases between. In germline, CDR1 is SGHTS, CDR2 YDEGEE. The length of the CDR3 is 11 residues. CDR3 amino acids: CASSQKSWQYF. DNA of the CDR3: TGTGCCAGCAGCCAGAAGTCTTGGCAGTACTTC.

The DNA of the CDR3 is TGTGCCACCAGCAGGGAACAGGGGCCTCGCTATGGCTACACCTTC. It specifies CATSREQGPRYGYTF. The V gene is TRBV15, the J gene TRBJ1-2; TRBD1 matches 7 bases. This CDR3 contains 15 residues. Germline loops: CDR1 LNHNV, CDR2 YYDKDF (reference sequence). The V segment lost 3 bases and the J segment 4 bases; nucleotides outside the gene matches: 8.

This clone was seen a handful of times. V is TRBV15 and J is TRBJ1-2; D is unresolved. The ends were cut back, 2 bases at V and 4 bases at J, with 14 bases in the middle. From germline, CDR1 is LNHNV and CDR2 YYDKDF (reference sequence). CDR3 size: 15 residues. The CDR3 nucleotides are TGTGCCACCAGCAGAACCCCTCCGGGTGTCTATGGCTACACCTTC. Amino acid sequence: CATSRTPPGVYGYTF.

This chain links TRBV6-2 or TRBV6-3 with TRBJ1-5; unclear D gene. Germline V lookup: CDR1 MNHEY, CDR2 SVGEGT. Trimming left V 5 bases short and J 6 bases short, with 17 bases between. The CDR3 extends over 15 amino acids. The CDR3, as DNA: TGTGCCAGCAGTCCGCGGGCGATAGGAATTCAGCCCCAGCATTTT. This gives the protein CASSPRAIGIQPQHF.